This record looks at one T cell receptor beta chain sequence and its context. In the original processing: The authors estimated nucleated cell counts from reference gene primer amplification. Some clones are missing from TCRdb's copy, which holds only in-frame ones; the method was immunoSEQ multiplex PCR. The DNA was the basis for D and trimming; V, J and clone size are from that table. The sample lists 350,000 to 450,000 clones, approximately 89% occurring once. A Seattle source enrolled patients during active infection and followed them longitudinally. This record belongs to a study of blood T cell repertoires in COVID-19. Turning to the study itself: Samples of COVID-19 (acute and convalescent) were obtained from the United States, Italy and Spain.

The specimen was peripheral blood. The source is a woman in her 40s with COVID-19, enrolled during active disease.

The CDR3 loop reads CASSLGQGFNYGYTF. The CDR3 nucleotides are TGTGCCAGCAGCTTGGGACAGGGGTTTAACTATGGCTACACCTTC. The chain has TRBV7-2 and TRBJ1-2, with 10 bases identical to TRBD1. Germline assignment: CDR1 SGHTA and CDR2 FQGNSA. V lost 3 bases and J lost 1; bases outside the gene matches: 2. This CDR3 is 15 amino acids long.